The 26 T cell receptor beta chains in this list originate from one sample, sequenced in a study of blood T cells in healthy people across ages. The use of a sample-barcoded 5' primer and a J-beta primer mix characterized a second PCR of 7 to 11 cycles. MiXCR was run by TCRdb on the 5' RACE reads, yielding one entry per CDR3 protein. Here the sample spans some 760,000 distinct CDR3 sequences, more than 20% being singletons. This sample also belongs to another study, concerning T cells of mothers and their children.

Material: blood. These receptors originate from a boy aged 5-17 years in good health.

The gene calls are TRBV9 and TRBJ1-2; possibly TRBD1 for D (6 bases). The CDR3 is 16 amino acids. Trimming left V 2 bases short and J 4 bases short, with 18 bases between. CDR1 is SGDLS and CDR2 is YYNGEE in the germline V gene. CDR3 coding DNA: TGTGCCAGCAGCGTGGCAGGGGTCACACCCTTCTATGGCTACACCTTC. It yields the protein CASSVAGVTPFYGYTF.

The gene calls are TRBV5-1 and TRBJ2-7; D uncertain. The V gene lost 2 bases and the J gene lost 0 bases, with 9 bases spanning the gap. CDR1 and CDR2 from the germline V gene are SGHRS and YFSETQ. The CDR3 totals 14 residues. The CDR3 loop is CASSLNAISYEQYF. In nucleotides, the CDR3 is TGCGCCAGCAGCTTAAATGCCATCTCCTACGAGCAGTACTTC.

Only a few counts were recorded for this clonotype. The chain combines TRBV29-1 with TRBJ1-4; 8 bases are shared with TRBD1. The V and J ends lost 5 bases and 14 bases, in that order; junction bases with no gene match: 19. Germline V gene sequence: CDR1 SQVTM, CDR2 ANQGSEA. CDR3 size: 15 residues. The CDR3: CSVNLPGQEMGGLFF. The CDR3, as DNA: TGCAGCGTTAATCTCCCGGGACAGGAGATGGGGGGGCTGTTTTTT.

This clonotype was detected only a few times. CDR3 bases: TGCAGCTCGGGGACAGGAGGCACAGATACGCAGTATTTT. Its protein is CSSGTGGTDTQYF. The genes are TRBV29-1 and TRBJ2-3; 8 nucleotides match TRBD1. V gave up 8 bases and J gave up 1 base; unmatched junction bases: 5. The CDR3 has 13 amino acids. In germline, CDR1 is SQVTM, CDR2 ANQGSEA.

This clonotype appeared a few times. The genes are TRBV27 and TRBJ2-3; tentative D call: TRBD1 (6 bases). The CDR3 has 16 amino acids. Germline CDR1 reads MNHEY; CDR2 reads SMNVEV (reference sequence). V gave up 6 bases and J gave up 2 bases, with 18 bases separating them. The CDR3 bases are TGTGCCAGCAGCCCGACCGGGACACGATACACAGATACGCAGTATTTT. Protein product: CASSPTGTRYTDTQYF.

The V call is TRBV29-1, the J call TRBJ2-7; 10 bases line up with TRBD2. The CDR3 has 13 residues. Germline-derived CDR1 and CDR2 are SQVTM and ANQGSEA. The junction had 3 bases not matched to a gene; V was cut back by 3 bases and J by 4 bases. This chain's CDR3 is CSVDLAGEYEQYF. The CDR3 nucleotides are TGCAGCGTTGATCTAGCGGGAGAATACGAGCAGTACTTC.

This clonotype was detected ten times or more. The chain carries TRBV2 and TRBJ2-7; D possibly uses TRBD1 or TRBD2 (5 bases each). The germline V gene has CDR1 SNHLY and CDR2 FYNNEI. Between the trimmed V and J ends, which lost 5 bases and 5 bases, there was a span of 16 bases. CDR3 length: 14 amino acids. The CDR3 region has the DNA TGTGCCAGCAGTTTAGGGACCGGGGCGGACGAGCAGTACTTC. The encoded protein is CASSLGTGADEQYF.

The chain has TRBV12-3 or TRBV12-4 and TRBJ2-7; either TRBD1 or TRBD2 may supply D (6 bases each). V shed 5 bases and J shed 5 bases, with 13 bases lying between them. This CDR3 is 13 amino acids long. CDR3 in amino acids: CASSRGTIDEQYF. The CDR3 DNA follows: TGTGCCAGCAGTCGCGGGACAATCGACGAGCAGTACTTC.

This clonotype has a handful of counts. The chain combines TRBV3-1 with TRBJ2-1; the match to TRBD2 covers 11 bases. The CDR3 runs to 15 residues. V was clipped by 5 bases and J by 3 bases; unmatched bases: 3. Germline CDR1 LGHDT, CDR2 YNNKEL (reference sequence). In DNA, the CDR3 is TGTGCCAGCAGCGAAACTAGCGGGAGCTACAATGAGCAGTTCTTC. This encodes CASSETSGSYNEQFF.

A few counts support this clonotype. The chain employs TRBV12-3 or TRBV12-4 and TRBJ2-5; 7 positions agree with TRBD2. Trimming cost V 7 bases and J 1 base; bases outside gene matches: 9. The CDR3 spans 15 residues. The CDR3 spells CASTDSGYRQETQYF. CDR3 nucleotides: TGTGCCAGCACCGATAGCGGGTACCGCCAAGAGACCCAGTACTTC.

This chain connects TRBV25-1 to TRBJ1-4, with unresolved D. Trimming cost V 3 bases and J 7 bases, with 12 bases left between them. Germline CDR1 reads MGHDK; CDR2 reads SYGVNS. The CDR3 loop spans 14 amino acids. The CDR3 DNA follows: TGTGCCAGCAGTGAGTTCGAGCAGTTTGAAAAACTGTTTTTT. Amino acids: CASSEFEQFEKLFF.

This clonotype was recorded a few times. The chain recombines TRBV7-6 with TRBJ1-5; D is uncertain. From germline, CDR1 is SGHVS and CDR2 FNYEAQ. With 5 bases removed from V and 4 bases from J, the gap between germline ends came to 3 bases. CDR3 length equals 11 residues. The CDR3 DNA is TGTGCCAGCAGCCCAAATCAGCCCCAGCATTTT. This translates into CASSPNQPQHF.

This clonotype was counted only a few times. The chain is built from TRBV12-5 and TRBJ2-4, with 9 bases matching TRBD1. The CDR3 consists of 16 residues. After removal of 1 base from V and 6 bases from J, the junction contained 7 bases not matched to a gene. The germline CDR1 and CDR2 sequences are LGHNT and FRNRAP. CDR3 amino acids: CASGLGDRGYGNIQYF. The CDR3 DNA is TGTGCTAGTGGTTTGGGAGACAGGGGGTATGGAAACATTCAGTACTTC.

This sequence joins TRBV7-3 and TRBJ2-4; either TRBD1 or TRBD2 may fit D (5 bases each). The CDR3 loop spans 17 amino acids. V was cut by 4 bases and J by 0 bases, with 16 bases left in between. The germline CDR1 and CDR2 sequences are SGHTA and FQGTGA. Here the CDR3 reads CASSSGPQGVAKNIQYF. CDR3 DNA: TGTGCCAGCAGCTCGGGACCTCAAGGGGTAGCCAAAAACATTCAGTACTTC.

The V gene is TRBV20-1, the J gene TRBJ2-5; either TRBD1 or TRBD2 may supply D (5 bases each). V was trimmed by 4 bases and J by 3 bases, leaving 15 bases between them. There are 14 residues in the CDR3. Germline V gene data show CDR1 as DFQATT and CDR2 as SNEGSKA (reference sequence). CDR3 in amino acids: CSAIGTRIEETQYF. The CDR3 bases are TGCAGTGCTATCGGGACCCGCATCGAAGAGACCCAGTACTTC.

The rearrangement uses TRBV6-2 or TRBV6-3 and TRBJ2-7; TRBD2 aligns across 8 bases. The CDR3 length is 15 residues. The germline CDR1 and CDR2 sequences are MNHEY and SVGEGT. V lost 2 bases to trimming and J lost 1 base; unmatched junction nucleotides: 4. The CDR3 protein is CASSYERGLSYEQYF. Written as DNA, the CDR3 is TGTGCCAGCAGTTACGAGCGGGGGCTTTCCTACGAGCAGTACTTC.

The CDR3 DNA sequence: TGTGCCAGCAGCACCTCCGGGACTAGCCAGTTCTTC. Its protein is CASSTSGTSQFF. This chain links TRBV11-1 with TRBJ2-7; 9 nucleotides line up with TRBD2. The J call is in doubt because the DNA end fits TRBJ2-1 better. The CDR3 spans 12 residues. Germline V lookup: CDR1 SGHAT, CDR2 FQDESV (reference sequence).

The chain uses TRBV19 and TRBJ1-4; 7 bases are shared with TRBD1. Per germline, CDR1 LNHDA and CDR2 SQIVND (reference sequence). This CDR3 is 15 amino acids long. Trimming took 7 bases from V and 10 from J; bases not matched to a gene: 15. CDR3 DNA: TGTGCCAGTAAAGGCCCGGACAGGATTTATGGAAAACTGTTTTTT. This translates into CASKGPDRIYGKLFF.

CDR3 nucleotide sequence: TGTGCCAGCAGCTTAGTTCGAGACAGGGGGCACTATGGCTACACCTTC. Residues: CASSLVRDRGHYGYTF. The genes are TRBV11-2 and TRBJ1-2, with TRBD1 matching over 10 bases. The CDR3 is 16 residues long. V was pared by 1 base and J by 3 bases, with 5 bases of the junction left unmatched. Per the germline V gene, CDR1 is SGHAT and CDR2 is FQNNGV.

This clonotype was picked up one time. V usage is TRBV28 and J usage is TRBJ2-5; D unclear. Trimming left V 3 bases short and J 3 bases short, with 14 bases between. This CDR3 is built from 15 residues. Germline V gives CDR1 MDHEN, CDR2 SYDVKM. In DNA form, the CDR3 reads TGTGCCAGCAGTTTGGATGAAGGCCCCGAAGAGACCCAGTACTTC. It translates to CASSLDEGPEETQYF.

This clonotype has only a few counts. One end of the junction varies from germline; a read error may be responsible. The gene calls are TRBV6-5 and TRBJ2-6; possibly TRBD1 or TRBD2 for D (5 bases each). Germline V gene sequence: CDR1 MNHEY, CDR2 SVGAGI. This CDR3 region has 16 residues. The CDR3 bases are TGTGCCAGCAGTTACGACAGAGGGGCTGGGACCAACGTCCTGACTTTC. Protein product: CASSYDRGAGTNVLTF.

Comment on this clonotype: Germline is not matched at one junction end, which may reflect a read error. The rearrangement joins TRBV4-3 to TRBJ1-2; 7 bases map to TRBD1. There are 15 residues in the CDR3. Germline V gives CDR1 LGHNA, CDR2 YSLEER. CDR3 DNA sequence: TGCGCCAGCAGCGGGCTAACAGGGGACGCCTATGGTTACACCTTC. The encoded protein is CASSGLTGDAYGYTF.

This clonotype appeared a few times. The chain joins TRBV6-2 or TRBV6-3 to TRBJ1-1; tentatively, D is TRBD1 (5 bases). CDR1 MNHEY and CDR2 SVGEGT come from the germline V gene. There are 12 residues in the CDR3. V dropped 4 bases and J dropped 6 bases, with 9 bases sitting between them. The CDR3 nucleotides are TGTGCCAGCAGTTGGGGCAGGCCTGAAGCTTTCTTT. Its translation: CASSWGRPEAFF.

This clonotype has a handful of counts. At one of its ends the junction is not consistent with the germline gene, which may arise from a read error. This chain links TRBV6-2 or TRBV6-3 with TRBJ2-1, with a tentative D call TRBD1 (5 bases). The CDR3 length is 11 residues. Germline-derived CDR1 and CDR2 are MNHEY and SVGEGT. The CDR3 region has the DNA TGTGTCAGCAGCAAGGGGCAACCGCAGTTCTTC. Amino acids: CVSSKGQPQFF.

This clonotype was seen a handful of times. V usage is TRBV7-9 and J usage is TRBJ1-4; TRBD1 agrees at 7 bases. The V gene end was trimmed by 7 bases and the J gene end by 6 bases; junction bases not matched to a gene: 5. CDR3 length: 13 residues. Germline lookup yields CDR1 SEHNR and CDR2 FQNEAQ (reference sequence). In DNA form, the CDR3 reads TGTGCCAGCACCAGGGGGAGGGATGAAAAACTGTTTTTT. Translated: CASTRGRDEKLFF.

The CDR3 nucleotides read TGTGCCAGCAGCGCCGGGACTAGCGGTACCTCTAGCACAGATACGCAGTATTTT. Protein: CASSAGTSGTSSTDTQYF. The genes are TRBV13 and TRBJ2-3, with TRBD2 matching 11 bases. Losses at the gene ends were 5 bases for V and 0 bases for J; bases not matched to a gene: 10. The CDR3 runs to 18 residues. CDR1 is PRHDT and CDR2 is FYEKMQ in the germline V gene (reference sequence).